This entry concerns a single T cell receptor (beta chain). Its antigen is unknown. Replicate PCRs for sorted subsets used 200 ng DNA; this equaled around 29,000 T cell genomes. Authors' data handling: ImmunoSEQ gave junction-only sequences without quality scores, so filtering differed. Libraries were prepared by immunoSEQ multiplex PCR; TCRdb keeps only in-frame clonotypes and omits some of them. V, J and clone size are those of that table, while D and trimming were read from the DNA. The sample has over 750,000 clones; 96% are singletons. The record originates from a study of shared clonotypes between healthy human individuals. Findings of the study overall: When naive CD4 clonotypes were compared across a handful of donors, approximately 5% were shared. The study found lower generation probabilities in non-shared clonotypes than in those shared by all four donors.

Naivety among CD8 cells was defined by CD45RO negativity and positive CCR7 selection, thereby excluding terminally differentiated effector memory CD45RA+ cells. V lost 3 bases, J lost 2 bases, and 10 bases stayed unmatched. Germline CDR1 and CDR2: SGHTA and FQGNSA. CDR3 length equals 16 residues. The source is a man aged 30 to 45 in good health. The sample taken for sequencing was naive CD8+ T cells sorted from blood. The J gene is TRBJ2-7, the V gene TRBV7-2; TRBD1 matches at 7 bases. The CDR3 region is CASSFPGQLLTYEQYF. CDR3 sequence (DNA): TGTGCCAGCAGCTTCCCGGGACAGTTACTTACCTACGAGCAGTACTTC.